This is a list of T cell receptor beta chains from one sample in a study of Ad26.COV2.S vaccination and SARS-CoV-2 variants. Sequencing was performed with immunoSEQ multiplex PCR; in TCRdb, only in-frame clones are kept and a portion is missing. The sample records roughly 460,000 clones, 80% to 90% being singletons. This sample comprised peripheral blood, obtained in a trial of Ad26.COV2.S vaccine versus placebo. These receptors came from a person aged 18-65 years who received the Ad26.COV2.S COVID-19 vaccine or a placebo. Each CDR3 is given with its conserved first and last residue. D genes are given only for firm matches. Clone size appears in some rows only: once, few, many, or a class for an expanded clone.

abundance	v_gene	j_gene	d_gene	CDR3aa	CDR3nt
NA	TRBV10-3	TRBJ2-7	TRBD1	CAIQGSPYEQYF	TGTGCCATACAGGGGTCTCCCTACGAGCAGTACTTC
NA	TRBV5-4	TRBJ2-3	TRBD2	CASSPTSGGATDTQYF	TGTGCCAGCAGCCCGACTAGCGGGGGGGCCACAGATACGCAGTATTTT
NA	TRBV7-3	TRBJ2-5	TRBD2	CASSRVGTSGETQYF	TGTGCCAGCAGCCGAGTCGGGACTAGCGGAGAGACCCAGTACTTC
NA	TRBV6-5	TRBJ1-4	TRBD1	CASTRDRGGEKLFF	TGTGCCAGCACCCGAGACAGGGGAGGTGAAAAACTGTTTTTT
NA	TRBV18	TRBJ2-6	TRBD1	CASSPLQGVPSGANVLTF	TGTGCCAGCTCACCTCTCCAGGGGGTCCCCTCTGGGGCCAACGTCCTGACTTTC
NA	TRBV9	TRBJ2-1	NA	CASSVVGRASSYNEQFF	TGTGCCAGCAGCGTAGTTGGGCGGGCTAGCTCCTACAATGAGCAGTTCTTC
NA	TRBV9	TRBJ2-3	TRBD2	CASSTRLADTQYF	TGTGCCAGCAGCACCCGACTAGCGGATACGCAGTATTTT
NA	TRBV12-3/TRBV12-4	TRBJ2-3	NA	CASSSHSTDTQYF	TGTGCCAGCAGTTCCCATAGCACAGATACGCAGTATTTT
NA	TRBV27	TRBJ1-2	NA	CASSLLGGGAGYTF	TGTGCCAGCAGTTTGCTAGGGGGAGGGGCTGGCTACACCTTC
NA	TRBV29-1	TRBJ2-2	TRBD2	CSVYKRDKRELFF	TGCAGCGTTTACAAGCGGGATAAGAGGGAGCTGTTTTTT
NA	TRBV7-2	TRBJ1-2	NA	CASSLAGRVNYGYTF	TGTGCCAGCAGCTTAGCGGGCAGGGTAAACTATGGCTACACCTTC
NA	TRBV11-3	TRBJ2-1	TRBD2	CASSFSLSGSDEQFF	TGTGCCAGCAGCTTCAGTCTTAGCGGGAGTGATGAGCAGTTCTTC
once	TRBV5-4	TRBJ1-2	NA	CTSSLAVGGDDGYTF	TGTACCAGCAGCTTGGCCGTTGGAGGGGACGATGGCTACACCTTC
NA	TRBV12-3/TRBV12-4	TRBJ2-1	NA	CASSLSEQFF	TGTGCCAGCAGTTTATCTGAGCAGTTCTTC
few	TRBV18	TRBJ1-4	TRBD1	CASSPGTGNEKLFF	TGTGCCAGCTCACCCGGGACAGGAAATGAAAAACTGTTTTTT
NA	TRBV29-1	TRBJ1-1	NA	CSVSPQAGKTEAFF	TGCAGCGTTTCACCACAGGCCGGAAAGACTGAAGCTTTCTTT
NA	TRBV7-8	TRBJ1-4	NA	CASSLDDRTNEKLFF	TGTGCCAGCAGCTTAGACGACAGAACTAATGAAAAACTGTTTTTT
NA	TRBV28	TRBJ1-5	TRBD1	CASSSGQGDQSNQPQHF	TGTGCCAGCAGTTCGGGACAGGGAGACCAAAGCAATCAGCCCCAGCATTTT
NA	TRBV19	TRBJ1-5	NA	CAASGLGNQPQHF	TGTGCCGCATCGGGGCTAGGTAATCAGCCCCAGCATTTT
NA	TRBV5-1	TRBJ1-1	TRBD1	CASSLAQGARNTEAFF	TGCGCCAGCAGCTTGGCTCAGGGGGCGCGGAACACTGAAGCTTTCTTT
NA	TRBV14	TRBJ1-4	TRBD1	CASSQRERGLSEKLFF	TGTGCCAGCAGCCAAAGGGAGAGGGGGCTTTCGGAAAAACTGTTTTTT
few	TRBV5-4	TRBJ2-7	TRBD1	CASSSGTGEREQYF	TGTGCCAGCAGCTCGGGGACAGGGGAAAGGGAGCAGTACTTC
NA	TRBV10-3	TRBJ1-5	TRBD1	CAISEGTGSSNQPQHF	TGTGCCATCAGTGAAGGGACAGGGTCATCAAATCAGCCCCAGCATTTT
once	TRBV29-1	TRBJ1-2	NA	CSVRFWRKTDYGYTF	TGCAGCGTTCGGTTTTGGCGGAAGACCGACTATGGCTACACCTTC
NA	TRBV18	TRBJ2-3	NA	CASSPPDTQYF	TGTGCCAGCTCACCACCGGATACGCAGTATTTT
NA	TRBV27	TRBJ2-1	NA	CASGPGEEQFF	TGTGCCAGCGGACCAGGGGAGGAGCAGTTCTTC
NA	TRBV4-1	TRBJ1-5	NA	CASSPLPGMGQPQHF	TGCGCCAGCAGTCCACTGCCGGGAATGGGTCAGCCCCAGCATTTT
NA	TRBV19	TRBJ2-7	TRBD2	CASSLRLAGEAGSYEQYF	TGTGCCAGTAGTCTTCGACTAGCGGGAGAAGCTGGGTCCTACGAGCAGTACTTC
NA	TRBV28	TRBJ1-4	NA	CASSPYQGPYNEKLFF	TGTGCCAGCAGTCCATACCAGGGGCCCTATAATGAAAAACTGTTTTTT
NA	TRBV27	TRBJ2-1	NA	CASSLGRDSYNEQFF	TGTGCCAGCAGCCTGGGGCGGGACTCCTACAATGAGCAGTTCTTC
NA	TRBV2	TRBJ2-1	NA	CARTFLGGGRNEQFF	TGTGCCAGAACCTTTTTGGGGGGGGGCAGGAATGAGCAGTTCTTC
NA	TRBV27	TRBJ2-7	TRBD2	CASRPGTSQVEQYF	TGTGCCAGCAGACCTGGGACTAGCCAAGTCGAGCAGTACTTC
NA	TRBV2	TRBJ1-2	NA	CASSVSQKGVKGYTF	TGTGCCAGCAGTGTCAGTCAAAAGGGGGTTAAAGGCTACACCTTC
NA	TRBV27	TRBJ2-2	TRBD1	CASSRLARGPNPNTGELFF	TGTGCCAGCAGCAGACTCGCCAGGGGGCCCAACCCGAACACCGGGGAGCTGTTTTTT
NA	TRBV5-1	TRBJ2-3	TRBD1	CASTRDSEGSDTQYF	TGCGCCAGCACCCGGGACAGTGAGGGTTCAGATACGCAGTATTTT
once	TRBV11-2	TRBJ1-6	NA	CASSLSSNNSPLHF	TGTGCCAGCAGCTTATCCAGTAATAATTCACCCCTCCACTTT
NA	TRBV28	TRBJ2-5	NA	CASSLAGTQQETQYF	TGTGCCAGCAGTCTCGCCGGGACCCAACAAGAGACCCAGTACTTC
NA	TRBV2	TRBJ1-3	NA	CASSVLLSGNTIYF	TGTGCCAGCAGTGTTCTCCTCTCTGGAAACACCATATATTTT
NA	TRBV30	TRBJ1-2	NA	CAWNPDSGKVNYGYTF	TGTGCCTGGAACCCGGACTCCGGGAAGGTAAACTATGGCTACACCTTC
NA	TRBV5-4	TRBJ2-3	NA	CASSLEPWPSGGGTDTQYF	TGTGCCAGCAGCTTGGAGCCCTGGCCTAGCGGAGGGGGGACAGATACGCAGTATTTT
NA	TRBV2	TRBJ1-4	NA	CASSEREAEKLFF	TGTGCCAGCAGTGAAAGGGAGGCTGAAAAACTGTTTTTT
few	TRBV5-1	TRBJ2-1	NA	CASSRDFPYNEQFF	TGCGCCAGCAGCCGGGACTTCCCCTACAATGAGCAGTTCTTC
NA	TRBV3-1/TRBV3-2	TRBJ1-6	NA	CASSQEIGYNSPLHF	TGTGCCAGCAGCCAAGAAATAGGGTATAATTCACCCCTCCACTTT
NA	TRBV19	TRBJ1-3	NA	CASSIGHGSGNTIYF	TGTGCCAGTAGTATAGGACACGGCTCTGGAAACACCATATATTTT
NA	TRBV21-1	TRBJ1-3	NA	CASSNGAGQRGYGNTIYF	TGTGCCAGCAGCAATGGGGCCGGACAGCGAGGATATGGAAACACCATATATTTT
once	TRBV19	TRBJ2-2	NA	CASSTSRTGELFF	TGTGCCAGTAGTACTAGTCGCACCGGGGAGCTGTTTTTT
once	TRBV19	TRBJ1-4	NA	CASSHRRLTATNEKLFF	TGTGCCAGTAGTCACAGGAGATTAACTGCAACTAATGAAAAACTGTTTTTT
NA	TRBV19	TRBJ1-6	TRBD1	CASTREGGYRNYNSPLHF	TGTGCCAGTACCAGGGAAGGGGGCTACCGGAACTATAATTCACCCCTCCACTTT
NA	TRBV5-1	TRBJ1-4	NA	CASSPTTAPKLFF	TGCGCCAGCAGCCCAACGACAGCACCAAAACTGTTTTTT
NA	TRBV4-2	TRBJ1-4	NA	CASSQGVEKLFF	TGTGCCAGCAGCCAAGGAGTCGAAAAACTGTTTTTT
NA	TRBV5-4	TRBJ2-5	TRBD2	CASSAASGGAFETQYF	TGTGCCAGCAGCGCCGCTAGCGGGGGGGCGTTTGAGACCCAGTACTTC
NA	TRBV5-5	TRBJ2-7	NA	CASSFGVRSYEQYF	TGTGCCAGCAGCTTCGGCGTCAGGTCCTACGAGCAGTACTTC
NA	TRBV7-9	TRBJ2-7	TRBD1	CASNRQGSHEQYF	TGTGCCAGCAACCGACAGGGTTCCCACGAGCAGTACTTC